This TCR beta chain originates from a study of molecular identifiers for immune sequencing clone quantification. The study's findings and limits: Clones that exceeded 20 RNA copies held over 99% of effector molecules, yet under 1% in naive cells.

Sorted naive CD8 T cells were those defined as CD8+CD4-CCR7+CD45RA+. This clonotype was detected a few times. The antigen is undetermined. CDR3 length: 19 amino acids. The germline V gene has CDR1 SGHTA and CDR2 FQGTGA. V lost 0 bases and J 0 bases, leaving 15 bases between the germline ends. Methods described previously, with TCR primers listed, were used for bulk TCR libraries. TCRdb ran MiXCR on the PCR reads and lists one entry per CDR3 protein. The data contain under 100,000 distinct CDR3 sequences, about 23% of them singletons. The rearrangement uses TRBV7-3 and TRBJ2-6; possible D gene TRBD1, 5 bases. The sequence was collected from a human donor in good health. Some libraries in this study had Jurkat cell RNA spiked in. Sequencing input: naive CD8+ T cells from blood, with Jurkat cell RNA spiked in. This sample's subset: FACS-sorted CD8+CD4-CCR7+CD45RA+ naive T cells. The CDR3 DNA follows: TGTGCCAGCAGCTTAACGGGGCCTCCACCATCCTCTGGGGCCAACGTCCTGACTTTC. Translated, it gives CASSLTGPPPSSGANVLTF.